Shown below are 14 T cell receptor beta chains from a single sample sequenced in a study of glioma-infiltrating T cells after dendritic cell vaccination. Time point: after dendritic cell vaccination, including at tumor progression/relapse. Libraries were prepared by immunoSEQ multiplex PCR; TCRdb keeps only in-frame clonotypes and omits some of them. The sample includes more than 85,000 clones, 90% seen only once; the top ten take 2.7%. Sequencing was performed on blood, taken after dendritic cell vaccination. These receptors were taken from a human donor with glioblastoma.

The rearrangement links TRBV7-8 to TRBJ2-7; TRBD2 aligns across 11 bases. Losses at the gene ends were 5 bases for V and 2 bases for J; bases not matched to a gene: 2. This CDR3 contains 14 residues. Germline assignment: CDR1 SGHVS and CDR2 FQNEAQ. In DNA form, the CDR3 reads TGTGCCAGCAGCAATAGCGGGGGGGCCTACGAGCAGTACTTC. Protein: CASSNSGGAYEQYF. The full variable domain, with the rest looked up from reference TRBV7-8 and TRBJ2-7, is GAGVSQSPRYKVAKRGQDVALRCDPISGHVSLFWYQQALGQGPEFLTYFQNEAQLDKSGLPSDRFFAERPEGSVSTLKIQRTQQEDSAVYLCASSNSGGAYEQYFGPGTRLTVT.

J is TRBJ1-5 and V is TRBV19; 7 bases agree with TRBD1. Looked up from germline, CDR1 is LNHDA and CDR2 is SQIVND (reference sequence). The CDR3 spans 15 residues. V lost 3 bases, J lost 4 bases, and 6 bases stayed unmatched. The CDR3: CASSIGTAFNQPQHF. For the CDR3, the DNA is TGTGCCAGTAGTATCGGGACAGCTTTTAATCAGCCCCAGCATTTT.

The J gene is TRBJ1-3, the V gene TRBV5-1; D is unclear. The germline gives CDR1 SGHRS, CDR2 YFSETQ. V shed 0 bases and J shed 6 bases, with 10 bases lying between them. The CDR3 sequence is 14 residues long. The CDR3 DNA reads TGCGCCAGCAGCTTGGATTCCGGAGAAAACACCATATATTTT. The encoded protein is CASSLDSGENTIYF.

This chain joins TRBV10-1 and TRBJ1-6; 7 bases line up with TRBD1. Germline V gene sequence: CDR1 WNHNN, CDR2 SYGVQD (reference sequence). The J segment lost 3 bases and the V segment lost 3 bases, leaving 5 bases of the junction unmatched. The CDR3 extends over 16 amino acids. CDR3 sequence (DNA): TGCGCCAGCAGTGAAGAGGGGGACAGCTATAATTCACCCCTCCACTTT. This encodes CASSEEGDSYNSPLHF.

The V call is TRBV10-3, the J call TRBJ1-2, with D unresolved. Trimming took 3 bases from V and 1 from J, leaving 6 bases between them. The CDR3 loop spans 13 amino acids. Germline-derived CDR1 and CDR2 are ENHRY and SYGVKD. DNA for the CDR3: TGTGCCATCAGTGACCCCCTTAACTATGGCTACACCTTC. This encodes CAISDPLNYGYTF.

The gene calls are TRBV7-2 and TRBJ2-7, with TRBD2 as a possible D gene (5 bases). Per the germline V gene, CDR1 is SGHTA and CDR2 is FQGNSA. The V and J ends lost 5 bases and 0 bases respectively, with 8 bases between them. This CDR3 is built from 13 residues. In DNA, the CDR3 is TGTGCCAGCAGCATCGGACTCTCCTACGAGCAGTACTTC. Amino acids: CASSIGLSYEQYF.

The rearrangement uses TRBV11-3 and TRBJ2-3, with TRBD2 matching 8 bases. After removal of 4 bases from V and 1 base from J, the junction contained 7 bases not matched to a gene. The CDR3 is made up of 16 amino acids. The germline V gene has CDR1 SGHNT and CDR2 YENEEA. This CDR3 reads CASSSKPGLGTDTQYF. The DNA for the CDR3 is TGTGCCAGCAGCTCCAAACCGGGACTAGGCACAGATACGCAGTATTTT.

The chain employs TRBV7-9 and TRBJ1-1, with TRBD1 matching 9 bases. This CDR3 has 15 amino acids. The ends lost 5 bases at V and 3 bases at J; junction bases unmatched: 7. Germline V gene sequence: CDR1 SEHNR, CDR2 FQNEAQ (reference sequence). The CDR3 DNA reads TGTGCCAGCAGCCTAGGGACAGGGTCCGACACTGAAGCTTTCTTT. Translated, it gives CASSLGTGSDTEAFF.

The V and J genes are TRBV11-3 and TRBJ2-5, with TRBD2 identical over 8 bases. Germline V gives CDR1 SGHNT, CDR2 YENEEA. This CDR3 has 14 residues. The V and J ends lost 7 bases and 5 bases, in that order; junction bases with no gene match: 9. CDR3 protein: CASNIGLAGETQYF. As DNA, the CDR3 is TGTGCCAGCAACATTGGACTAGCTGGGGAGACCCAGTACTTC.

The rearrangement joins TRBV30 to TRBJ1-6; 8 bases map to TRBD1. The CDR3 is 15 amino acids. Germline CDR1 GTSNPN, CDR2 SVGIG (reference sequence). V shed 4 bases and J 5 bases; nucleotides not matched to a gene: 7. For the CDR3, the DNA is TGTGCCTGGACCCGCGGGACAGGAGATAATTCACCCCTCCACTTT. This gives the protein CAWTRGTGDNSPLHF.

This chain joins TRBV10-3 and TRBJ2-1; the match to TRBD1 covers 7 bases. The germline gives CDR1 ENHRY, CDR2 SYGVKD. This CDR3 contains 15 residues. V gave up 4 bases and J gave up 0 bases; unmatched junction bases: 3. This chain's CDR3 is CAISGGQSSYNEQFF. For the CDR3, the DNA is TGTGCCATCAGTGGGGGACAGAGCTCCTACAATGAGCAGTTCTTC.

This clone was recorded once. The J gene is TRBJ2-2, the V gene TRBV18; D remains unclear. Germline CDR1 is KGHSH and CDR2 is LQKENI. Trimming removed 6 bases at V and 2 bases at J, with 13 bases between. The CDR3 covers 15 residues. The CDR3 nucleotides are TGTGCCAGCTCGGCGAGGTATCTTAACACCGGGGAGCTGTTTTTT. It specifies CASSARYLNTGELFF.

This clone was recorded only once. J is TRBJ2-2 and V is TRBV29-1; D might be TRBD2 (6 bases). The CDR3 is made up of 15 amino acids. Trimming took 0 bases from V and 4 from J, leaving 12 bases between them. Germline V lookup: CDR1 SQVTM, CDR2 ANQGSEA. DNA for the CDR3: TGCAGCGTTGAAGATCTGGGACTCGGCACCGGGGAGCTGTTTTTT. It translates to CSVEDLGLGTGELFF.

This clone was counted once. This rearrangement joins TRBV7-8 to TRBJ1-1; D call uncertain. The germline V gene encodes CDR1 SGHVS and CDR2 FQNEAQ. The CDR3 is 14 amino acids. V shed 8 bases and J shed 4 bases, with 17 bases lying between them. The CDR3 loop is CASSALRFGTEAFF. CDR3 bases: TGTGCCAGCTCAGCTTTGAGGTTCGGCACTGAAGCTTTCTTT.